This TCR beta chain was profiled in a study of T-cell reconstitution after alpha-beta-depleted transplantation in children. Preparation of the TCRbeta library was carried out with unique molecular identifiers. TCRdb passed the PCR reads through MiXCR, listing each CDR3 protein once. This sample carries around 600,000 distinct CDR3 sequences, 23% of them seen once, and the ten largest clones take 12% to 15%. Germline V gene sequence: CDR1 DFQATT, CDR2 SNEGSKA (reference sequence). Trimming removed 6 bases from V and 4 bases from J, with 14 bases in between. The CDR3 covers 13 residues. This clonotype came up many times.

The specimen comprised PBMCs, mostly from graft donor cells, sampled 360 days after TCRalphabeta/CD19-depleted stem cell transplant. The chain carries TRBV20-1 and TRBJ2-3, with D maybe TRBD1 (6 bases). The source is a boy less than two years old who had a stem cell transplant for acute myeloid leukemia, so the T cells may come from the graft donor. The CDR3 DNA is TGCAGTGCGGTTCGTGGGGGCTCAGATACGCAGTATTTT. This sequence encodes CSAVRGGSDTQYF.